A single sample gave rise to the 24 T cell receptor beta chains below, sequenced in a study of response to subunit inactivated influenza vaccine. MiXCR, run by TCRdb on the RT-PCR reads, gives a single entry per CDR3 protein. This sample has roughly 500,000 distinct CDR3 sequences, with 15% to 20% found just once. The sequencing used CD4+ T cells sorted from PBMCs, collected around 25 months after vaccination. The origin of the receptors is a man between 50 and 70 years old who received an inactivated influenza vaccine.

The CDR3 nucleotides read TGCGCCAGCAGCCAAGGACTAGCGAGGTCCTACAATGAGCAGTTCTTC. Protein product: CASSQGLARSYNEQFF. The chain recombines TRBV4-3 with TRBJ2-1; 8 bases are shared with TRBD2. The CDR3 sequence is 16 residues long. The germline gives CDR1 LGHNA, CDR2 YSLEER. V shed 1 base, J shed 1 base, and the junction held 3 bases outside the gene matches.

The chain couples TRBV18 to TRBJ2-2; TRBD2 matches at 12 bases. The CDR3 extends over 17 amino acids. The germline V gene encodes CDR1 KGHSH and CDR2 LQKENI. Unmatched junction bases numbered 5, after V lost 4 bases and J lost 2 bases. CDR3 DNA: TGTGCCAGCTCACAGACTAGCGGGGGCCGAAACACCGGGGAGCTGTTTTTT. Translated: CASSQTSGGRNTGELFF. The whole variable domain, remainder taken from reference TRBV18 and TRBJ2-2, is NAGVMQNPRHLVRRRGQEARLRCSPMKGHSHVYWYRQLPEEGLKFMVYLQKENIIDESGMPKERFSAEFPKEGPSILRIQQVVRGDSAAYFCASSQTSGGRNTGELFFGEGSRLTVL.

This clonotype was seen many times. This sequence joins TRBV29-1 and TRBJ2-5; tentatively, D is TRBD2 (5 bases). CDR1 is SQVTM and CDR2 is ANQGSEA in the germline V gene. The CDR3 is 12 residues long. V gave up 5 bases and J gave up 5 bases, with 12 bases separating them. The CDR3 loop reads CSVWLRGETQYF. In DNA form, the CDR3 reads TGCAGCGTTTGGCTCAGAGGGGAGACCCAGTACTTC.

The V and J genes are TRBV11-3 and TRBJ1-1, with D uncertain. The V gene lost 9 bases and the J gene lost 5 bases, with 16 bases spanning the gap. Germline V gene lookup returns CDR1 SGHNT and CDR2 YENEEA. The CDR3 runs to 13 residues. The CDR3 region is CARSRTGSTEAFF. The CDR3 DNA follows: TGTGCCAGAAGCCGTACGGGGTCAACTGAAGCTTTCTTT.

This clonotype was counted a few times. V usage is TRBV2 and J usage is TRBJ2-5, with D uncertain. Looked up from germline, CDR1 is SNHLY and CDR2 is FYNNEI. CDR3 length equals 11 residues. Trimming took 7 bases from V and 0 from J, leaving 3 bases between them. Written as DNA, the CDR3 is TGTGCCAGCAAGTACCAAGAGACCCAGTACTTC. Translated, it gives CASKYQETQYF.

V and J are TRBV7-8 and TRBJ2-3; 10 bases agree with TRBD2. Germline CDR1 is SGHVS and CDR2 is FQNEAQ. The CDR3 has 17 residues. Trimming removed 7 bases from V and 3 bases from J; junction bases left unmatched: 13. CDR3 DNA sequence: TGTGCCAGCACCGACTTCCCTAGCGGGAGAGGTACAGATACGCAGTATTTT. It translates to CASTDFPSGRGTDTQYF. The variable domain in full, completed from reference TRBV7-8 and TRBJ2-3, reads GAGVSQSPRYKVAKRGQDVALRCDPISGHVSLFWYQQALGQGPEFLTYFQNEAQLDKSGLPSDRFFAERPEGSVSTLKIQRTQQEDSAVYLCASTDFPSGRGTDTQYFGPGTRLTVL.

Ten or more counts support this clonotype. V and J are TRBV3-1 and TRBJ1-6; D unresolved. Germline V gene lookup returns CDR1 LGHDT and CDR2 YNNKEL (reference sequence). This CDR3 region has 16 residues. Trimming cost V 4 bases and J 7 bases, with 17 bases left between them. CDR3 nucleotide sequence: TGTGCCAGCAGCCTCGTAACTCCGGGAGCCAATTCACCCCTCCACTTT. Its protein is CASSLVTPGANSPLHF.

The V gene is TRBV4-3, the J gene TRBJ1-4, with a tentative D call TRBD1 (6 bases). The CDR3 spans 17 residues. Per germline, CDR1 LGHNA and CDR2 YSLEER. V shed 0 bases and J shed 7 bases, with 18 bases lying between them. The CDR3 region has the DNA TGCGCCAGCAGCCAAGATCATGTCGGGGGGCTGACTGAAAAACTGTTTTTT. This codes for CASSQDHVGGLTEKLFF.

The J gene is TRBJ2-7, the V gene TRBV24-1; possible D gene TRBD2, 6 bases. Germline V gene sequence: CDR1 KGHDR, CDR2 SFDVKD. V lost 9 bases and J lost 2, with 16 bases in between. The length of the CDR3 is 14 residues. CDR3 nucleotide sequence: TGTGCCACCGGAGCCCGGGACTGGCCCTACGAGCAGTACTTC. Translating it yields CATGARDWPYEQYF.

A few counts support this clonotype. The rearrangement joins TRBV19 to TRBJ2-5; 7 positions match TRBD1. Germline CDR1 reads LNHDA; CDR2 reads SQIVND (reference sequence). The ends lost 3 bases at V and 4 bases at J; junction bases unmatched: 20. CDR3 length: 19 amino acids. This CDR3 reads CASSIGWIDRTGQRETQYF. The CDR3 DNA reads TGTGCCAGTAGTATTGGTTGGATCGATAGGACAGGACAGAGAGAGACCCAGTACTTC.

This sequence joins TRBV7-2 and TRBJ1-3; D remains unclear. Germline V gene lookup returns CDR1 SGHTA and CDR2 FQGNSA. Trimming took off 4 bases at V and 0 bases at J, with 7 bases between the two ends. The CDR3 runs 14 residues. In nucleotides, the CDR3 is TGTGCCAGCAGCTCGGACCCCTCTGGAAACACCATATATTTT. This sequence encodes CASSSDPSGNTIYF. The whole variable domain, filled in from reference TRBV7-2 and TRBJ1-3, reads GAGVSQSPSNKVTEKGKDVELRCDPISGHTALYWYRQSLGQGLEFLIYFQGNSAPDKSGLPSDRFSAERTGGSVSTLTIQRTQQEDSAVYLCASSSDPSGNTIYFGEGSWLTVV.

V gene TRBV29-1 combines with J gene TRBJ2-6; no definite D call. Trimming pared 5 bases from V and 4 bases from J, leaving 12 bases between. Germline V CDR1 and CDR2: SQVTM, ANQGSEA. There are 14 residues in the CDR3. CDR3 amino acids: CSVTNPLGANVLTF. The CDR3 DNA sequence: TGCAGCGTTACAAACCCACTAGGGGCCAACGTCCTGACTTTC.

There are a few counts of this clonotype. This chain connects TRBV7-9 to TRBJ1-6; 7 bases map to TRBD1. The V segment lost 2 bases and the J segment 9 bases; nucleotides outside the gene matches: 4. This CDR3 region has 14 residues. In germline, CDR1 is SEHNR, CDR2 FQNEAQ (reference sequence). The DNA of the CDR3 is TGTGCCAGCAGCTTACAGGGGGAAGGTTCACCCCTCCACTTT. It encodes CASSLQGEGSPLHF.

A few counts support this clonotype. The gene calls are TRBV20-1 and TRBJ2-7, with TRBD1 matching over 10 bases. The CDR3 spans 15 residues. Unmatched junction bases numbered 6, after V lost 0 bases and J lost 4 bases. Germline loops: CDR1 DFQATT, CDR2 SNEGSKA (reference sequence). The CDR3 is CSAREGDRGRYEQYF. CDR3 coding DNA: TGCAGTGCTAGAGAGGGAGACAGGGGGCGATACGAGCAGTACTTC.

This clonotype was picked up one time. V is TRBV4-2 and J is TRBJ2-2; 7 nucleotides align to TRBD2. The CDR3 sequence is 15 residues long. V gave up 1 base and J gave up 3 bases; unmatched junction bases: 2. In germline, CDR1 is LGHNA, CDR2 YNFKEQ. CDR3 amino acids: CASSQGGGDTGELFF. CDR3 nucleotide sequence: TGTGCCAGCAGCCAAGGGGGGGGAGACACCGGGGAGCTGTTTTTT.

In its sample, this clonotype was seen many times. The rearrangement uses TRBV12-3 or TRBV12-4 and TRBJ2-3, with D perhaps given as TRBD1 or TRBD2 (6 bases each). V was clipped by 2 bases and J by 5 bases, with 14 bases between them. This CDR3 comprises 15 residues. CDR3 DNA: TGTGCCAGCAGTTTAAGGATGGGGGGCGGAGATACGCAGTATTTT. Translation gives CASSLRMGGGDTQYF.

The V gene is TRBV5-1, the J gene TRBJ2-3, with D maybe TRBD2 (5 bases). V dropped 1 base and J dropped 7 bases, with 10 bases sitting between them. The CDR3 spans 13 residues. CDR1 and CDR2 from the germline V gene are SGHRS and YFSETQ. The CDR3 protein is CASSLTRDNTQYF. CDR3 bases: TGCGCCAGCAGCTTGACCCGGGATAATACGCAGTATTTT.

This clonotype was seen many times. The chain joins TRBV5-1 to TRBJ2-1, with D possibly being TRBD1 or TRBD2 (6 bases each). The V gene's germline CDR1 is SGHRS and CDR2 YFSETQ. The ends were cut back, 1 base at V and 2 bases at J, with 10 bases in the middle. CDR3 size: 15 residues. In nucleotides, the CDR3 is TGCGCCAGCAGCTTGAGGGGGGAGGCCTACAATGAGCAGTTCTTC. Translating gives CASSLRGEAYNEQFF.

Note on this clonotype: At one end the junction does not follow the germline gene, possibly because of a read error. The CDR3 bases are TGTGCCAGCAGTTACAGCGGGAGGGCGAACACCAGGGAGCTGTTTTTT. It yields the protein CASSYSGRANTRELFF. This chain links TRBV6-5 with TRBJ2-2; TRBD2 matches at 10 bases. The germline V gene encodes CDR1 MNHEY and CDR2 SVGAGI. The CDR3 spans 16 residues.

The gene calls are TRBV6-5 and TRBJ2-7, with 8 bases that match TRBD2. The CDR3 runs to 16 residues. The germline gives CDR1 MNHEY, CDR2 SVGAGI. J gave up 8 bases and V 0 bases, and 12 bases lay outside the gene matches. Written as DNA, the CDR3 is TGTGCCAGCAGTTACTCCCAGCGGGAGAGCTCTACGAAGCAGTACTTC. Amino acid sequence: CASSYSQRESSTKQYF.

The sample holds many counts of this clonotype. The chain carries TRBV2 and TRBJ2-5, with TRBD2 identical over 10 bases. V lost 3 bases to trimming and J lost 4 bases; unmatched junction nucleotides: 8. This CDR3 spans 16 amino acids. The germline V gene encodes CDR1 SNHLY and CDR2 FYNNEI. CDR3 amino acids: CASSEQSGGALETQYF. The CDR3 DNA is TGTGCCAGCAGTGAGCAGAGCGGGGGGGCCTTAGAGACCCAGTACTTC.

This clonotype has a handful of counts. DNA of the CDR3: TGCAGTGCTGTACCGGGACTAGCGAGCTACGAGCAGTACTTC. Translated, it gives CSAVPGLASYEQYF. The chain employs TRBV20-1 and TRBJ2-7, with TRBD2 identical over 10 bases. Germline V lookup: CDR1 DFQATT, CDR2 SNEGSKA (reference sequence). The CDR3 totals 14 residues. After removal of 5 bases from V and 3 bases from J, the junction contained 7 bases not matched to a gene.

This clonotype was recorded many times. The J gene is TRBJ1-5, the V gene TRBV12-3 or TRBV12-4; D call uncertain. This CDR3 contains 14 residues. The V end lost 6 bases, the J end lost 0 bases, and 9 bases lay between the germline ends. The CDR3 loop reads CASRPEGSNQPQHF. CDR3 in DNA: TGTGCCAGCAGACCGGAGGGTAGCAATCAGCCCCAGCATTTT.

This chain joins TRBV20-1 and TRBJ1-5; a possible D gene is TRBD1 (6 bases). Germline V gives CDR1 DFQATT, CDR2 SNEGSKA (reference sequence). Between the trimmed V and J ends, which lost 6 bases and 5 bases, there was a span of 17 bases. CDR3 length: 14 amino acids. The CDR3 region has the DNA TGCAGTGCGATCAAGCTGGAGGGGGATCAGCCCCAGCATTTT. The encoded protein is CSAIKLEGDQPQHF.